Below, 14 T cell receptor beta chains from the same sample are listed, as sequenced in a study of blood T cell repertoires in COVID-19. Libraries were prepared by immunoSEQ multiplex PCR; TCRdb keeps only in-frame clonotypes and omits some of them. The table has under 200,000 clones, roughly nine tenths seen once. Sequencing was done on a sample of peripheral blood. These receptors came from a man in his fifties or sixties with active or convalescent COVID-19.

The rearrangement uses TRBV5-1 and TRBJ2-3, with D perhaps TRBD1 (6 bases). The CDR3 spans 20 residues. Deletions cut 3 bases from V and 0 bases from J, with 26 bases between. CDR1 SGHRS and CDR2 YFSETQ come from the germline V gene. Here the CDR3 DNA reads TGCGCCAGCAGCTCCAATGGACAGAAATTTTATTTCAATAGCACAGATACGCAGTATTTT. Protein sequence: CASSSNGQKFYFNSTDTQYF.

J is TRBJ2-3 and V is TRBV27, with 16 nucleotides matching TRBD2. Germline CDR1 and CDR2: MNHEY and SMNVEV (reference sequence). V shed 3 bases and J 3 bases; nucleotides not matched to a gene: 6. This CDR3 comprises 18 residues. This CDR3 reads CASSFSGLAGGLTDTQYF. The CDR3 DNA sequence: TGTGCCAGCAGTTTCTCGGGACTAGCGGGGGGGCTTACAGATACGCAGTATTTT.

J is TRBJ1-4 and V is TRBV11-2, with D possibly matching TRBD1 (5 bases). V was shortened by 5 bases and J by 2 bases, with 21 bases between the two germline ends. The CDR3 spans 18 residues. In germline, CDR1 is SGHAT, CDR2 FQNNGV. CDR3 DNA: TGTGCCAGCAGCACATATTCCAGGGAAGGGTCTACTAATGAAAAACTGTTTTTT. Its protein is CASSTYSREGSTNEKLFF. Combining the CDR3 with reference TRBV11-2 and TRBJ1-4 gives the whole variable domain EAGVAQSPRYKIIEKRQSVAFWCNPISGHATLYWYQQILGQGPKLLIQFQNNGVVDDSQLPKDRFSAERLKGVDSTLKIQPAKLEDSAVYLCASSTYSREGSTNEKLFFGSGTQLSVL.

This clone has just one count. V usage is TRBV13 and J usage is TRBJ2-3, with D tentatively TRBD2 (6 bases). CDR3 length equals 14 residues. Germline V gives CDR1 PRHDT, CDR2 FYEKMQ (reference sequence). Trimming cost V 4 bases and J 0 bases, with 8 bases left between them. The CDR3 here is CASSSGSSTDTQYF. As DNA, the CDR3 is TGTGCCAGCAGCTCCGGGAGCAGCACAGATACGCAGTATTTT. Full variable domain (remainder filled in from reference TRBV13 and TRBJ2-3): AAGVIQSPRHLIKEKRETATLKCYPIPRHDTVYWYQQGPGQDPQFLISFYEKMQSDKGSIPDRFSAQQFSDYHSELNMSSLELGDSALYFCASSSGSSTDTQYFGPGTRLTVL.

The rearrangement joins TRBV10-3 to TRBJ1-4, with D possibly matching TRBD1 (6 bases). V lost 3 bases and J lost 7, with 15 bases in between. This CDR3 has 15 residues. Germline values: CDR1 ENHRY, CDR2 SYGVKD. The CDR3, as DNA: TGTGCCATCAGTGACGGACAGAAAAAACCTGAAAAACTGTTTTTT. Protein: CAISDGQKKPEKLFF.

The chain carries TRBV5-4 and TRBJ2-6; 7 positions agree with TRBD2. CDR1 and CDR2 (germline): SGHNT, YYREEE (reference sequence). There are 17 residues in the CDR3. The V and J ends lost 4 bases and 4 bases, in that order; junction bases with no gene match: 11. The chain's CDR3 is CASSPGGGRRGANVLTF. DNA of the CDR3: TGTGCCAGCAGCCCGGGAGGTGGGCGGCGCGGGGCCAACGTCCTGACTTTC.

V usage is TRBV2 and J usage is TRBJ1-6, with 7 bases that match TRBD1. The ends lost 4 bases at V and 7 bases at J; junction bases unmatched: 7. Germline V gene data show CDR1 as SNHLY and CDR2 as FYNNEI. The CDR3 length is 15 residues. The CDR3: CASSVTGVGNSPLHF. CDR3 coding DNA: TGTGCCAGCAGTGTAACAGGGGTTGGGAATTCACCCCTCCACTTT.

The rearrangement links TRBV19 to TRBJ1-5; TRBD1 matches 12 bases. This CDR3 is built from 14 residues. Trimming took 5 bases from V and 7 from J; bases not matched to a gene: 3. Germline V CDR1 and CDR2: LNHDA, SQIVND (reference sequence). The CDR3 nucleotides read TGTGCCAGTAGTCGGGGGACAGGGGGCCAGCCCCAGCATTTT. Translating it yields CASSRGTGGQPQHF.

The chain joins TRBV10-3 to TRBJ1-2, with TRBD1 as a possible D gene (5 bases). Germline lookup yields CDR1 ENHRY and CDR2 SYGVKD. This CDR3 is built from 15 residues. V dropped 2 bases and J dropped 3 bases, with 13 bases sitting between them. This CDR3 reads CAISERTPSDYGYTF. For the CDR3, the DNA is TGTGCCATCAGTGAGAGGACACCCAGCGACTATGGCTACACCTTC.

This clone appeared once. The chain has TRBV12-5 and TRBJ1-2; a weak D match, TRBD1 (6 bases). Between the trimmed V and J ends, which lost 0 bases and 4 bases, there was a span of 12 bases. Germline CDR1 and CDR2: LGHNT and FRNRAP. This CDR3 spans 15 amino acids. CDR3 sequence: CASGLVPGGGYGYTF. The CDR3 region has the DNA TGTGCTAGTGGTTTGGTACCGGGGGGCGGCTATGGCTACACCTTC.

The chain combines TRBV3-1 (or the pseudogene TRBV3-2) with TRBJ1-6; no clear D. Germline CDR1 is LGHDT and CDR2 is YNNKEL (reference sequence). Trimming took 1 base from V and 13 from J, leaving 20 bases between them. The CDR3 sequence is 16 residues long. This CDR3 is CASSQAGAAGPRPLHF. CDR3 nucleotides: TGTGCCAGCAGCCAAGCCGGTGCAGCCGGTCCCAGGCCCCTCCACTTT.

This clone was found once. The chain's CDR3 is CASALEAGQPQHF. The CDR3 coding sequence is TGTGCTAGTGCCCTAGAGGCAGGGCAGCCCCAGCATTTT. This chain uses TRBV12-5 with TRBJ1-5, with TRBD1 as a possible D gene (5 bases). The CDR3 consists of 13 residues. Germline CDR1 LGHNT, CDR2 FRNRAP. V gave up 7 bases and J gave up 7 bases, with 14 bases separating them.

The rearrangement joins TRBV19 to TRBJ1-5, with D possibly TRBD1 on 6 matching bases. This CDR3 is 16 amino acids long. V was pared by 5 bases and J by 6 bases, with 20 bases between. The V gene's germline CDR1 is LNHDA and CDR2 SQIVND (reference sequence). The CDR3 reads CASSFWQGSDRQPQHF. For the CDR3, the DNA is TGTGCCAGTAGTTTCTGGCAGGGGTCGGACCGTCAGCCCCAGCATTTT.

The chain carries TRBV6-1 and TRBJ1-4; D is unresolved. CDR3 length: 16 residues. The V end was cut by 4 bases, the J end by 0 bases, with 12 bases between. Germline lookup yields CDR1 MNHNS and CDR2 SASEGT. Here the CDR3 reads CASSGRSGATNEKLFF. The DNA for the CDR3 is TGTGCCAGCAGTGGTCGTTCCGGGGCAACTAATGAAAAACTGTTTTTT.